This passage covers 27 T cell receptor beta chains from one sample sequenced in a study of CD8 T cells in ankylosing spondylitis. MiXCR, run by TCRdb on the 5' RACE reads, gives a single entry per CDR3 protein. The table records around 250,000 distinct CDR3 sequences, 15% to 20% of them present only once. Sample: blood, either unsorted or a sorted T cell fraction (not recorded which). These receptors were taken from a male donor with ankylosing spondylitis or in good health (not recorded which).

The table lists this clonotype with a count of one. This could be a read error, since a much larger clone is one nucleotide away. The chain employs TRBV4-3 and TRBJ2-7, with D perhaps given as TRBD1 or TRBD2 (5 bases each). The CDR3 extends over 14 amino acids. Germline V gives CDR1 LGHNA, CDR2 YSLEER. CDR3 loop: CASSQDLTLGEQNF. In DNA form, the CDR3 reads TGCGCCAGCAGCCAAGATCTCACTTTGGGGGAGCAGAACTTC.

This clonotype was observed a few times. The chain carries TRBV4-2 and TRBJ2-3, with TRBD2 identical over 8 bases. This CDR3 region has 18 residues. Trimming at V came to 0 bases and at J to 2 bases, leaving 10 bases not matched to a gene. Germline V gene sequence: CDR1 LGHNA, CDR2 YNFKEQ. CDR3 nucleotide sequence: TGTGCCAGCAGCCAAGAGGCACATAGCGGGACCTACACAGATACGCAGTATTTT. Amino acid sequence: CASSQEAHSGTYTDTQYF.

The chain is built from TRBV11-2 and TRBJ2-1, with D unclear. Germline V gene sequence: CDR1 SGHAT, CDR2 FQNNGV. The CDR3 has 15 amino acids. The V and J ends lost 7 bases and 7 bases respectively, with 20 bases between them. CDR3 in DNA: TGTGCCAGCAACCTAGACTGGACGCGTGGGAATGAGCAGTTCTTC. Its translation is CASNLDWTRGNEQFF.

The V and J genes are TRBV27 and TRBJ2-5; D is possibly TRBD2 (6 bases). Germline V CDR1 and CDR2: MNHEY, SMNVEV (reference sequence). The CDR3 extends over 15 amino acids. Trimming removed 0 bases at V and 1 base at J, with 9 bases between. The CDR3 bases are TGTGCCAGCAGTTTATCGCTGGGGGGCCAAGAGACCCAGTACTTC. Translating gives CASSLSLGGQETQYF.

The chain joins TRBV7-9 to TRBJ1-6, with 9 bases lining up with TRBD1. The CDR3 loop spans 15 amino acids. Germline V gene lookup returns CDR1 SEHNR and CDR2 FQNEAQ (reference sequence). Trimming cost V 1 base and J 8 bases; bases outside gene matches: 3. The CDR3 region has the DNA TGTGCCAGCAGCTTAGTGACAGGGGGGGATTCACCCCTCCACTTT. Amino acid sequence: CASSLVTGGDSPLHF.

A few counts support this clonotype. This chain joins TRBV6-1 and TRBJ2-1; 13 bases map to TRBD2. Germline V gene data show CDR1 as MNHNS and CDR2 as SASEGT. J lost 7 bases, V lost 4 bases, and 7 bases had no gene match. This CDR3 comprises 16 residues. DNA for the CDR3: TGTGCCAGCAGTGGGAGCGGGACTAGCGGGATGAATGAGCAGTTCTTC. Translated, it gives CASSGSGTSGMNEQFF.

The chain combines TRBV20-1 with TRBJ2-1; 14 bases are shared with TRBD2. This CDR3 comprises 17 residues. CDR1 DFQATT and CDR2 SNEGSKA come from the germline V gene (reference sequence). After removal of 3 bases from V and 1 base from J, the junction contained 5 bases not matched to a gene. The CDR3 DNA is TGCAGTGCTAGGACTAGCGGGAGGGCCTGGTCCTACAATGAGCAGTTCTTC. The encoded protein is CSARTSGRAWSYNEQFF.

This clonotype was seen a handful of times. CDR3 protein: CASSFPDWDVQETQYF. The CDR3, as DNA: TGTGCCAGCAGCTTCCCGGACTGGGACGTACAAGAGACCCAGTACTTC. V and J are TRBV7-8 and TRBJ2-5; D is possibly TRBD1 or TRBD2 (5 bases each). Germline CDR1 is SGHVS and CDR2 is FQNEAQ. The CDR3 is 16 residues long. V dropped 3 bases and J dropped 2 bases, with 16 bases sitting between them.

This rearrangement joins TRBV4-2 to TRBJ2-1; 16 bases agree with TRBD2. The CDR3 contains 22 residues. Germline V gene lookup returns CDR1 LGHNA and CDR2 YNFKEQ. V gave up 4 bases and J gave up 6 bases; unmatched junction bases: 21. CDR3 nucleotides: TGTGCCAGCAGCCGAGAGGGACTAGCGGGAGGGCCTTTTTCTCTGGGACCCAATGAGCAGTTCTTC. This codes for CASSREGLAGGPFSLGPNEQFF.

This clonotype was observed a handful of times. The CDR3 reads CSASSTPGTNEKLFF. In nucleotides, the CDR3 is TGCAGTGCTAGCTCCACGCCGGGAACTAATGAAAAACTGTTTTTT. This chain joins TRBV20-1 and TRBJ1-4; unclear D gene. V shed 3 bases and J shed 1 base, with 12 bases lying between them. The CDR3 runs to 15 residues. Germline V gene sequence: CDR1 DFQATT, CDR2 SNEGSKA (reference sequence).

This chain uses TRBV7-2 with TRBJ2-7, with a weak D call TRBD1 (6 bases). The CDR3 contains 15 residues. Germline loops: CDR1 SGHTA, CDR2 FQGNSA. Trimming took 1 base from V and 2 from J, leaving 12 bases between them. The CDR3 region has the DNA TGTGCCAGCAGCTTAGACCCGGGACACACCTACGAGCAGTACTTC. Its translation is CASSLDPGHTYEQYF.

This clonotype has at least ten counts. The V gene is TRBV4-1, the J gene TRBJ2-1; D unresolved. Trimming removed 1 base from V and 0 bases from J, with 10 bases in between. Germline values: CDR1 MGHRA, CDR2 YSYEKL. The CDR3 extends over 16 amino acids. The CDR3, as DNA: TGCGCCAGCAGCCAAGTTCAACACAGCTCCTACAATGAGCAGTTCTTC. Protein: CASSQVQHSSYNEQFF.

The J gene is TRBJ2-7, the V gene TRBV5-1; 7 bases map to TRBD1. Germline CDR1 SGHRS, CDR2 YFSETQ. The V gene end was trimmed by 0 bases and the J gene end by 2 bases; junction bases not matched to a gene: 8. The CDR3 has 16 residues. CDR3: CASSLDETGYAYEQYF. The CDR3 DNA sequence: TGCGCCAGCAGCTTGGACGAGACAGGGTATGCCTACGAGCAGTACTTC.

This clonotype was seen at least ten times. The V gene is TRBV7-9, the J gene TRBJ2-1; D perhaps matches TRBD1 (5 bases). Trimming cost V 1 base and J 6 bases, with 7 bases left between them. Germline-derived CDR1 and CDR2 are SEHNR and FQNEAQ (reference sequence). This CDR3 region has 13 residues. CDR3 in DNA: TGTGCCAGCAGCTTAGGACAGCCCAATGAGCAGTTCTTC. Residues: CASSLGQPNEQFF.

The table lists this clonotype with many counts. This chain uses TRBV12-3 or TRBV12-4 with TRBJ2-7; the D call may be TRBD1 or TRBD2 (5 bases each). Trimming pared 1 base from V and 2 bases from J, leaving 9 bases between. This CDR3 contains 14 residues. The CDR3 is CASSLGDGAYEQYF. The CDR3 nucleotides are TGTGCCAGCAGTTTAGGGGACGGAGCCTACGAGCAGTACTTC.

This rearrangement joins TRBV28 to TRBJ2-1; the D is unclear. This CDR3 has 12 amino acids. Germline CDR1 MDHEN, CDR2 SYDVKM. V lost 6 bases to trimming and J lost 2 bases, with 5 bases between them. CDR3 coding DNA: TGTGCCAGCAGCCCGGCCTACAATGAGCAGTTCTTC. Its translation: CASSPAYNEQFF.

This clonotype was counted a few times. The chain joins TRBV15 to TRBJ2-5; D gene unclear. Deletions cut 1 base from V and 1 base from J, with 10 bases between. The CDR3 loop spans 15 amino acids. Per the germline V gene, CDR1 is LNHNV and CDR2 is YYDKDF (reference sequence). DNA of the CDR3: TGTGCCACCAGCAGAGTGTCAGAAACCCAAGAGACCCAGTACTTC. Amino acid sequence: CATSRVSETQETQYF.

This clonotype was detected a few times. The chain carries TRBV27 and TRBJ2-2, with 7 bases aligning to TRBD1. Germline CDR1 reads MNHEY; CDR2 reads SMNVEV (reference sequence). Trimming cost V 5 bases and J 4 bases; bases outside gene matches: 10. CDR3 length: 16 residues. The CDR3 sequence: CASSDGTVGATGELFF. The CDR3 coding sequence is TGTGCCAGCAGTGACGGGACAGTTGGCGCCACCGGGGAGCTGTTTTTT.

The table lists this clonotype with many counts. The chain carries TRBV4-1 and TRBJ2-7; D may be TRBD1 (6 bases). V was pared by 0 bases and J by 1 base, with 7 bases between. Germline CDR1 MGHRA, CDR2 YSYEKL. This CDR3 spans 14 amino acids. CDR3 sequence (DNA): TGCGCCAGCAGCCAAGAACAGGGTTCCTACGAGCAGTACTTC. It translates to CASSQEQGSYEQYF.

DNA for the CDR3: TGTGCCAGCTCCGGGGACGGAAACACCGGGGAGCTGTTTTTT. It translates to CASSGDGNTGELFF. This rearrangement joins TRBV5-5 to TRBJ2-2; D is perhaps TRBD1 or TRBD2 (5 bases each). The CDR3 loop spans 14 amino acids. Germline V gene lookup returns CDR1 SGHKS and CDR2 YYEKEE (reference sequence). V lost 7 bases to trimming and J lost 2 bases, with 12 bases between them.

This rearrangement joins TRBV27 to TRBJ2-7; D uncertain. Per germline, CDR1 MNHEY and CDR2 SMNVEV (reference sequence). V lost 8 bases and J 3 bases, leaving 17 bases between the germline ends. There are 14 residues in the CDR3. CDR3 DNA sequence: TGTGCCAGCTGCCCGGCCGGACGGCACTACGAGCAGTACTTC. As protein: CASCPAGRHYEQYF.

This clonotype was counted at least ten times. The chain joins TRBV12-3 or TRBV12-4 to TRBJ2-1; 10 bases map to TRBD2. V shed 2 bases, J shed 6 bases, and the junction held 1 base outside the gene matches. The CDR3 is made up of 14 amino acids. The CDR3 sequence is CASSLSSGGNEQFF. Here the CDR3 DNA reads TGTGCCAGCAGTTTATCTAGCGGGGGCAATGAGCAGTTCTTC.

This clonotype has just a few counts. This chain connects TRBV10-3 to TRBJ2-1, with 10 bases lining up with TRBD2. Germline CDR1 ENHRY, CDR2 SYGVKD. V shed 0 bases and J 10 bases; nucleotides not matched to a gene: 12. The CDR3 loop spans 17 amino acids. DNA of the CDR3: TGTGCCATCAGTGAGTCGACGCTAGCGGGAGCCCCGGAGGAGCAGTTCTTC. It yields the protein CAISESTLAGAPEEQFF.

The sample holds a few counts of this clonotype. The V gene is TRBV5-1, the J gene TRBJ2-1; TRBD2 matches 7 bases. CDR3 length: 16 residues. Trimming removed 0 bases from V and 4 bases from J; junction bases left unmatched: 7. Germline V lookup: CDR1 SGHRS, CDR2 YFSETQ. Here the CDR3 reads CASSLGPGGVYNEQFF. DNA for the CDR3: TGCGCCAGCAGCTTGGGTCCGGGAGGAGTTTACAATGAGCAGTTCTTC.

V gene TRBV18 combines with J gene TRBJ2-7, with 8 bases aligning to TRBD1. The CDR3 totals 16 residues. Germline CDR1 reads KGHSH; CDR2 reads LQKENI. The V gene end was trimmed by 6 bases and the J gene end by 5 bases; junction bases not matched to a gene: 15. CDR3 sequence reads: CASSQESWTGNHEQYF. DNA for the CDR3: TGTGCCAGCTCCCAAGAGAGCTGGACAGGGAACCACGAGCAGTACTTC.

The CDR3 region is CASSPLAERDEQYF. In DNA, the CDR3 is TGTGCCAGCAGTCCGTTAGCGGAACGGGACGAGCAGTACTTC. This chain joins TRBV27 and TRBJ2-7; D might be TRBD2 (6 bases). The CDR3 runs 14 residues. Germline V gene lookup returns CDR1 MNHEY and CDR2 SMNVEV (reference sequence). Between the trimmed V and J ends, which lost 5 bases and 5 bases, there was a span of 16 bases.

This chain joins TRBV29-1 and TRBJ2-7; 8 nucleotides match TRBD1. The V gene's germline CDR1 is SQVTM and CDR2 ANQGSEA. The length of the CDR3 is 14 residues. The V segment lost 1 base and the J segment 2 bases; nucleotides outside the gene matches: 4. The CDR3 reads CSVEGQGAAYEQYF. CDR3 DNA sequence: TGCAGCGTTGAAGGGCAGGGGGCGGCCTACGAGCAGTACTTC.